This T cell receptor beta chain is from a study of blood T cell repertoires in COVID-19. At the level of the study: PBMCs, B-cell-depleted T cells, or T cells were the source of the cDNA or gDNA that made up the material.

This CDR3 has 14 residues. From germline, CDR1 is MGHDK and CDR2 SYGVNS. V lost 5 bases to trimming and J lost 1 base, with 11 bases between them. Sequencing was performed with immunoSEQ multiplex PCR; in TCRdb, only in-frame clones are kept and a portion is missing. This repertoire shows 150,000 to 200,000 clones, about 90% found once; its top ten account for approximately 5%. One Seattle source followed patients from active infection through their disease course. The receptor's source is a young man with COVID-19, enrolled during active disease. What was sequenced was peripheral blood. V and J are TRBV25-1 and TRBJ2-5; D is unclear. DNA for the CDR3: TGTGCCAGCAGTTTAGAGGTCCGCCAAGAGACCCAGTACTTC. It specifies CASSLEVRQETQYF. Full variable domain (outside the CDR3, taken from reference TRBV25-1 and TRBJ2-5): EADIYQTPRYLVIGTGKKITLECSQTMGHDKMYWYQQDPGMELHLIHYSYGVNSTEKGDLSSESTVSRIRTEHFPLTLESARPSHTSQYLCASSLEVRQETQYFGPGTRLLVL.